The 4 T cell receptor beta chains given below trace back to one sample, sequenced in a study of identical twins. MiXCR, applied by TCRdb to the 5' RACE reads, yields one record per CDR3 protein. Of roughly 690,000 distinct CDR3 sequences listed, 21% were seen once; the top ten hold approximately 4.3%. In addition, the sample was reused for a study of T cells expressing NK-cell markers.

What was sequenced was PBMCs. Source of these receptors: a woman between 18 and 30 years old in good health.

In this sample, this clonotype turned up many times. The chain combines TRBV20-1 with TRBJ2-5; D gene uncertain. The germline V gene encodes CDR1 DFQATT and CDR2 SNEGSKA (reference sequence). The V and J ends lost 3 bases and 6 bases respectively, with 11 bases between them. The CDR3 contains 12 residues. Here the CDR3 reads CSARTQRQTQYF. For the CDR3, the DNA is TGCAGTGCTAGGACCCAACGGCAGACCCAGTACTTC.

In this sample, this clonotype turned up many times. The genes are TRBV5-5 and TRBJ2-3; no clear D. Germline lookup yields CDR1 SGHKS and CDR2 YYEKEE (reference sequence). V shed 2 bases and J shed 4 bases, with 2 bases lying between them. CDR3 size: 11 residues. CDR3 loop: CASSFPDTQYF. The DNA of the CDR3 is TGTGCCAGCAGCTTCCCAGATACGCAGTATTTT.

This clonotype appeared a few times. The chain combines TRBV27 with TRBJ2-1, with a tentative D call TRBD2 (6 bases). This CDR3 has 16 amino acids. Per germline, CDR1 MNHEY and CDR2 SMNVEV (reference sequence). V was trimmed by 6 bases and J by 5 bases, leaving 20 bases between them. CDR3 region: CASSRLGLQSHNEQFF. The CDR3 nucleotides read TGTGCCAGCAGCCGCCTAGGACTACAGAGCCACAATGAGCAGTTCTTC.

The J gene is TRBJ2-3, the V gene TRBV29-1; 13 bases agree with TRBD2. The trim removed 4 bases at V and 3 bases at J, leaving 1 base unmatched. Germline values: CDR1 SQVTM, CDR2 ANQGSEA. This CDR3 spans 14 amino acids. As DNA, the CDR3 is TGCAGCGTTGGGACTAGCGGGGGAACAGATACGCAGTATTTT. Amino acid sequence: CSVGTSGGTDTQYF.